These 21 T cell receptor beta chains were sequenced from one sample in a study of shared clonotypes between healthy human individuals. Clones were sequenced by immunoSEQ multiplex PCR, and TCRdb holds only the in-frame ones, with some missing. The profile shows more than 2 million clones, 85% to 95% of them singletons. Positively selected for CCR7, the CD45RO-negative cells used as naive CD8 cells excluded terminally differentiated effector memory CD45RA+ cells. The sample comprised naive CD8+ T cells from PBMCs. The receptors derive from a man aged 18 to 30 in good health. Some clones in this sample may be carry-over from other donors' samples.

The gene calls are TRBV5-1 and TRBJ2-1; the D is unclear. This CDR3 contains 16 residues. Trimming shortened V by 0 bases and J by 5 bases, and 15 bases separated the two germline ends. Germline V gene lookup returns CDR1 SGHRS and CDR2 YFSETQ. The CDR3 is CASSLARLVGHNEQFF. As DNA, the CDR3 is TGCGCCAGCAGCTTGGCCAGGTTAGTGGGTCACAATGAGCAGTTCTTC.

Remarks on this clone: Other DNA sequences in the sample encode the same CDR3. The chain links TRBV28 to TRBJ1-1, with a tentative D call TRBD1 (6 bases). The CDR3 runs to 14 residues. Germline assignment: CDR1 MDHEN and CDR2 SYDVKM. V gave up 6 bases and J gave up 6 bases, with 17 bases separating them. The CDR3 reads CASSIQGAPAEAFF. CDR3 bases: TGTGCCAGCAGCATACAGGGAGCGCCGGCTGAAGCTTTCTTT.

This chain connects TRBV9 to TRBJ2-1; D gene ambiguous. The length of the CDR3 is 16 residues. CDR1 SGDLS and CDR2 YYNGEE come from the germline V gene. V lost 0 bases to trimming and J lost 0 bases, with 10 bases between them. The CDR3 nucleotides read TGTGCCAGCAGCGTAGTAGAGCGCCACTCCTACAATGAGCAGTTCTTC. It yields the protein CASSVVERHSYNEQFF.

The chain joins TRBV9 to TRBJ2-4; 9 bases line up with TRBD1. Germline V gene data show CDR1 as SGDLS and CDR2 as YYNGEE. Losses at the gene ends were 2 bases for V and 2 bases for J; bases not matched to a gene: 2. The CDR3 contains 15 residues. DNA of the CDR3: TGTGCCAGCAGCGTGGGACAGGGCCCCAAAAACATTCAGTACTTC. Translated, it gives CASSVGQGPKNIQYF. The entire variable domain, with the rest obtained from reference TRBV9 and TRBJ2-4, is as follows: DSGVTQTPKHLITATGQRVTLRCSPRSGDLSVYWYQQSLDQGLQFLIQYYNGEERAKGNILERFSAQQFPDLHSELNLSSLELGDSALYFCASSVGQGPKNIQYFGAGTRLSVL.

The genes are TRBV27 and TRBJ2-2; TRBD2 matches at 9 bases. Looked up from germline, CDR1 is MNHEY and CDR2 is SMNVEV (reference sequence). The CDR3 length is 17 residues. Trimming cost V 4 bases and J 4 bases; bases outside gene matches: 10. The CDR3 reads CASSSWLAGRGTGELFF. In DNA form, the CDR3 reads TGTGCCAGCAGTTCTTGGCTAGCGGGACGGGGCACCGGGGAGCTGTTTTTT.

The chain recombines TRBV7-9 with TRBJ2-3; 12 nucleotides align to TRBD2. CDR3 length equals 15 residues. V lost 7 bases, J lost 3 bases, and 5 bases stayed unmatched. Germline lookup yields CDR1 SEHNR and CDR2 FQNEAQ (reference sequence). CDR3 loop: CASTLGTSGTDTQYF. Here the CDR3 DNA reads TGTGCCAGCACCCTCGGGACTAGCGGGACAGATACGCAGTATTTT.

This CDR3 is CASSLTAGLVYNEQFF. The CDR3 bases are TGTGCCAGCAGTTTGACAGCAGGACTAGTCTACAATGAGCAGTTCTTC. This rearrangement joins TRBV28 to TRBJ2-1; 7 positions agree with TRBD2. The V and J ends lost 3 bases and 3 bases, in that order; junction bases with no gene match: 8. CDR1 MDHEN and CDR2 SYDVKM come from the germline V gene. This CDR3 contains 16 residues.

The V gene is TRBV5-5, the J gene TRBJ2-1, with 8 bases lining up with TRBD2. Germline V CDR1 and CDR2: SGHKS, YYEKEE (reference sequence). The CDR3 sequence is 15 residues long. The J segment lost 1 base and the V segment lost 4 bases, leaving 4 bases of the junction unmatched. CDR3 sequence reads: CASSMSGGSYNEQFF. CDR3 DNA sequence: TGTGCCAGCAGCATGTCGGGGGGGTCCTACAATGAGCAGTTCTTC.

In its sample, this clone was seen once. The chain employs TRBV6-1 and TRBJ2-7, with D perhaps matching TRBD2 (6 bases). Germline values: CDR1 MNHNS, CDR2 SASEGT. The CDR3 loop spans 15 amino acids. Trimming left V 6 bases short and J 0 bases short, with 15 bases between. CDR3 region: CASRISGLSSYEQYF. The CDR3 nucleotides read TGTGCCAGCAGGATAAGCGGGCTCAGCTCCTACGAGCAGTACTTC.

With respect to this clone: The same CDR3 also results from other DNA sequences found in this sample. V is TRBV9 and J is TRBJ1-1, with TRBD1 identical over 8 bases. The CDR3 contains 13 residues. The V and J ends lost 3 bases and 4 bases, in that order; junction bases with no gene match: 2. CDR1 and CDR2 from the germline V gene are SGDLS and YYNGEE. The CDR3 spells CASSATGVTEAFF. CDR3 nucleotides: TGTGCCAGCAGCGCGACAGGGGTCACTGAAGCTTTCTTT.

The chain combines TRBV5-1 with TRBJ2-7; a weak D match, TRBD1 (5 bases). Germline V lookup: CDR1 SGHRS, CDR2 YFSETQ. V lost 0 bases and J 2 bases, leaving 15 bases between the germline ends. The CDR3 is made up of 16 amino acids. CDR3 in DNA: TGCGCCAGCAGCTTGGGTTGGGGCGCGGAAACCTACGAGCAGTACTTC. Protein product: CASSLGWGAETYEQYF.

CDR3 in DNA: TGTGCCAGCAAGTCACTAGCGAGCACAGATACGCAGTATTTT. It translates to CASKSLASTDTQYF. The chain carries TRBV6-4 and TRBJ2-3, with TRBD2 identical over 7 bases. CDR1 is MRHNA, CDR2 SNTAGT, per germline. V gave up 7 bases and J gave up 0 bases; unmatched junction bases: 4. The CDR3 is 14 residues long.

The J gene is TRBJ2-5, the V gene TRBV4-1, with D perhaps TRBD1 or TRBD2 (5 bases each). CDR3 size: 15 residues. V was trimmed by 5 bases and J by 4 bases, leaving 17 bases between them. From germline, CDR1 is MGHRA and CDR2 YSYEKL. CDR3 bases: TGCGCCAGCAGCTCCCGGGACGGAGCTCCAGAGACCCAGTACTTC. Protein: CASSSRDGAPETQYF.

V and J are TRBV2 and TRBJ2-5; TRBD2 matches at 14 bases. In germline, CDR1 is SNHLY, CDR2 FYNNEI. CDR3 size: 16 residues. V lost 4 bases, J lost 7 bases, and 8 bases stayed unmatched. The DNA for the CDR3 is TGTGCCAGCAGTGGCCGACTAGCGGGAGGGCCGGGGACCCAGTACTTC. Translation gives CASSGRLAGGPGTQYF.

The chain has TRBV15 and TRBJ2-3; 7 bases are shared with TRBD2. After removal of 0 bases from V and 1 base from J, the junction contained 1 base not matched to a gene. This CDR3 is 15 amino acids long. Per germline, CDR1 LNHNV and CDR2 YYDKDF (reference sequence). CDR3 sequence: CATSRDTSGTDTQYF. The CDR3, as DNA: TGTGCCACCAGCAGAGATACTAGCGGCACAGATACGCAGTATTTT.

The genes are TRBV27 and TRBJ1-2; 9 bases are a match to TRBD1. The CDR3 sequence is 18 residues long. CDR1 is MNHEY, CDR2 SMNVEV, per germline (reference sequence). V dropped 0 bases and J dropped 7; count of bases not matched to a gene: 15. CDR3 DNA: TGTGCCAGCAGTTTATCGCCCGGGACAGGGTCATTCGCTACTGGCTACACCTTC. This codes for CASSLSPGTGSFATGYTF.

The chain combines TRBV27 with TRBJ1-1; no definite D call. From germline, CDR1 is MNHEY and CDR2 SMNVEV (reference sequence). This CDR3 has 14 residues. The V and J ends lost 5 bases and 5 bases respectively, with 15 bases between them. CDR3 in DNA: TGTGCCAGCAGTCTCGGACGAGGGTTTACTGAAGCTTTCTTT. Its translation is CASSLGRGFTEAFF.

On this clone: This could be a read error, since a much larger clone is one nucleotide away. This sample includes further DNA sequences coding for the same CDR3. The V and J genes are TRBV7-9 and TRBJ2-7; no definite D call. Looked up from germline, CDR1 is SEHNR and CDR2 is FQNEAQ (reference sequence). Trimming cost V 5 bases and J 2 bases, with 4 bases left between them. The CDR3 is made up of 11 amino acids. CDR3: CASSPAYEQYF. The CDR3 bases are TGTGCCAGCAGCCCCGCCTACGAGCAGTACTTC.

V gene TRBV11-2 combines with J gene TRBJ1-3, with D perhaps TRBD1 (6 bases). Trimming shortened V by 1 base and J by 2 bases, and 12 bases separated the two germline ends. Germline CDR1 reads SGHAT; CDR2 reads FQNNGV. The CDR3 spans 16 residues. This CDR3 is CASSLVGGGTGNTIYF. The CDR3 coding sequence is TGTGCCAGCAGCTTAGTCGGGGGCGGAACTGGAAACACCATATATTTT.

The CDR3 sequence is CASSQDKRGGVAGELAGELFF. DNA for the CDR3: TGTGCCAGCAGCCAAGATAAAAGAGGGGGTGTAGCGGGAGAATTGGCCGGGGAGCTGTTTTTT. This chain connects TRBV4-2 to TRBJ2-2; 9 bases line up with TRBD2. Unmatched junction bases numbered 20, after V lost 0 bases and J lost 6 bases. The CDR3 sequence is 21 residues long. The germline V gene has CDR1 LGHNA and CDR2 YNFKEQ.

The chain is built from TRBV7-9 and TRBJ2-1, with D maybe TRBD2 (7 bases). The CDR3 consists of 15 residues. Germline V gene lookup returns CDR1 SEHNR and CDR2 FQNEAQ (reference sequence). The germline V and J ends were trimmed by 5 bases and 8 bases, with 19 bases remaining between them. DNA of the CDR3: TGTGCCAGCAGCCCGCAGGGAAGGGGGGGCTATGAGCAGTTCTTC. Translation gives CASSPQGRGGYEQFF.